The clone carrying this T cell receptor (beta chain) was observed a single time. This sample is part of a study of blood T cell repertoires in COVID-19. Study at large: Sample material is recorded as cDNA or gDNA derived from T cells, B-cell-depleted T cells, or PBMCs.

Participant-reported clinical history was the basis for cohort assignment. V lost 6 bases to trimming and J lost 4 bases, with 18 bases between them. CDR1 MNHEY and CDR2 SVGAGI come from the germline V gene. This CDR3 has 15 residues. Assay used: immunoSEQ multiplex PCR; TCRdb lists only in-frame clones, some missing. This sample has 200,000 to 250,000 clones; roughly 90% occur once, and the top ten carry approximately 3%. The chain employs TRBV6-5 and TRBJ2-5; D perhaps matches TRBD1 (6 bases). Sequencing input: PBMCs or T cells enriched from blood (not recorded which). The clonotype comes from a woman aged 45-65 years in a cohort exposed to, infected with or recovered from COVID-19 (not recorded which). The CDR3 spells CASSQLGAGGETQYF. The CDR3 nucleotides are TGTGCCAGCAGCCAACTGGGGGCTGGAGGAGAGACCCAGTACTTC.